These 18 T cell receptor beta chains were all obtained from the same sample, sequenced in a study of blood T cell repertoires in COVID-19. TCRdb's copy holds only in-frame clones and misses some; the assay was immunoSEQ multiplex PCR. The sample has 250,000 to 300,000 clones; over 75% are singletons. The sample consisted of PBMCs or T cells enriched from blood (not recorded which). Receptors originate from a man younger than 30 who had recovered from COVID-19.

The chain has TRBV29-1 and TRBJ2-7; 7 bases are shared with TRBD2. Trimming cost V 4 bases and J 2 bases; bases outside gene matches: 8. The CDR3 has 14 residues. The germline V gene has CDR1 SQVTM and CDR2 ANQGSEA. CDR3: CSVVGGSPTYEQYF. The CDR3 DNA follows: TGCAGCGTTGTGGGAGGGTCACCAACCTACGAGCAGTACTTC.

This clone was seen only once. The chain is built from TRBV6-5 and TRBJ2-3; TRBD2 is a possible D gene (5 bases). This CDR3 region has 14 residues. Trimming removed 6 bases from V and 4 bases from J, with 14 bases in between. The germline V gene encodes CDR1 MNHEY and CDR2 SVGAGI. The CDR3 is CASSRSSFPDTQYF. In nucleotides, the CDR3 is TGTGCCAGCAGCAGATCTAGCTTTCCAGATACGCAGTATTTT.

The chain uses TRBV19 and TRBJ2-1; weak D call: TRBD1 (6 bases). Germline-derived CDR1 and CDR2 are LNHDA and SQIVND (reference sequence). This CDR3 is 13 amino acids long. V was pared by 5 bases and J by 4 bases, with 9 bases between. CDR3 nucleotides: TGTGCCAGTAGTCAAGGGGGATACAATGAGCAGTTCTTC. It translates to CASSQGGYNEQFF.

CDR3 DNA sequence: TGTGCCTGGAGTGTACAGGGTTGGGAGTACTACGAGCAGTACTTC. This sequence encodes CAWSVQGWEYYEQYF. The chain recombines TRBV30 with TRBJ2-7; weak D call: TRBD1 (6 bases). CDR1 and CDR2 (germline): GTSNPN, SVGIG (reference sequence). V lost 0 bases to trimming and J lost 3 bases, with 15 bases between them. The CDR3 totals 15 residues.

This chain joins TRBV3-1 (or the pseudogene TRBV3-2) and TRBJ2-7; 9 bases are a match to TRBD2. The CDR3 is 13 amino acids. CDR1 is LGHDT, CDR2 YNNKEL, per germline (reference sequence). Unmatched junction bases numbered 6, after V lost 6 bases and J lost 6 bases. The CDR3 sequence: CASSLGAGGEQYF. CDR3 coding DNA: TGTGCCAGCAGTCTAGGAGCGGGGGGCGAGCAGTACTTC.

The chain has TRBV10-3 and TRBJ1-3; D not resolved. The CDR3 covers 12 residues. Deletions cut 6 bases from V and 0 bases from J, with 3 bases between. Germline V CDR1 and CDR2: ENHRY, SYGVKD. The CDR3, as DNA: TGTGCCATCAGCCTCTCTGGAAACACCATATATTTT. This translates into CAISLSGNTIYF.

This chain uses TRBV3-1 (or the pseudogene TRBV3-2) with TRBJ1-3; 8 nucleotides align to TRBD1. The CDR3 contains 17 residues. V was pared by 5 bases and J by 4 bases, with 13 bases of the junction left unmatched. Germline values: CDR1 LGHDT, CDR2 YNNKEL (reference sequence). The CDR3 reads CASSSGTGFSSGNTIYF. CDR3 DNA: TGTGCCAGCAGCTCCGGGACAGGTTTTTCTTCCGGAAACACCATATATTTT.

This clone has only one observation. The chain couples TRBV7-8 to TRBJ1-2, with TRBD1 matching 7 bases. The CDR3 totals 16 residues. CDR1 and CDR2 (germline): SGHVS, FQNEAQ. Trimming cost V 5 bases and J 7 bases; bases outside gene matches: 16. CDR3 DNA sequence: TGTGCCAGCAGCATGTCTTCGGATGGACAGGTCGGTGGCTACACCTTC. Its translation: CASSMSSDGQVGGYTF.

The chain couples TRBV24-1 to TRBJ2-7; the D is unclear. CDR3 length: 13 amino acids. V was cut by 3 bases and J by 2 bases, with 7 bases left in between. Germline values: CDR1 KGHDR, CDR2 SFDVKD. The CDR3, as DNA: TGTGCCACCAGTGATGGAGCAACCTACGAGCAGTACTTC. Its translation: CATSDGATYEQYF.

This clone was seen a handful of times. The V call is TRBV30, the J call TRBJ1-2, with TRBD1 as a possible D gene (6 bases). V lost 3 bases to trimming and J lost 3 bases, with 8 bases between them. Germline V lookup: CDR1 GTSNPN, CDR2 SVGIG (reference sequence). The CDR3 has 12 amino acids. The DNA of the CDR3 is TGTGCCTGGAGGGCAGGGGACTATGGCTACACCTTC. It codes for CAWRAGDYGYTF. Full variable domain (missing parts from reference TRBV30 and TRBJ1-2): SQTIHQWPATLVQPVGSPLSLECTVEGTSNPNLYWYRQAAGRGLQLLFYSVGIGQISSEVPQNLSASRPQDRQFILSSKKLLLSDSGFYLCAWRAGDYGYTFGSGTRLTVV.

The chain links TRBV7-2 to TRBJ1-6, with TRBD1 matching 7 bases. This CDR3 is 13 amino acids long. With V trimmed by 5 bases and J by 6 bases, 1 base remained unmatched. CDR1 and CDR2 (germline): SGHTA, FQGNSA. The CDR3 reads CASSRDSNSPLHF. CDR3 in DNA: TGTGCCAGCAGCCGGGACAGTAATTCACCCCTCCACTTT.

The J gene is TRBJ2-5, the V gene TRBV4-1; 10 nucleotides align to TRBD2. Losses at the gene ends were 0 bases for V and 14 bases for J; bases not matched to a gene: 6. Germline V CDR1 and CDR2: MGHRA, YSYEKL. The CDR3 loop spans 13 amino acids. The DNA of the CDR3 is TGCGCCAGCAGCCAAGATCCGGGACTAGCGACCTACTTC. It translates to CASSQDPGLATYF.

This clone was recorded only once. The V gene is TRBV24-1, the J gene TRBJ2-1; 10 nucleotides agree with TRBD2. Per the germline V gene, CDR1 is KGHDR and CDR2 is SFDVKD. There are 16 residues in the CDR3. J was trimmed by 7 bases and V by 1 base; bases with no gene match: 6. CDR3 sequence reads: CATSDLSAGGPNEQFF. CDR3 sequence (DNA): TGTGCCACCAGTGATTTATCAGCGGGAGGGCCAAATGAGCAGTTCTTC.

This clone was seen a handful of times. CDR3 amino acids: CASSARGAGGRTYNEQFF. The CDR3 nucleotides are TGTGCCAGCAGCGCCCGGGGAGCGGGGGGGCGTACTTACAATGAGCAGTTCTTC. The chain is built from TRBV13 and TRBJ2-1; TRBD2 aligns across 10 bases. Germline V gene data show CDR1 as PRHDT and CDR2 as FYEKMQ (reference sequence). This CDR3 comprises 18 residues. J lost 4 bases, V lost 5 bases, and 14 bases had no gene match.

The chain combines TRBV10-3 with TRBJ1-1, with D possibly matching TRBD1 (5 bases). Trimming stripped 4 bases from V and 1 base from J, with 7 bases between. Looked up from germline, CDR1 is ENHRY and CDR2 is SYGVKD. This CDR3 region has 13 residues. CDR3 protein: CAISGQWNTEAFF. CDR3 nucleotides: TGTGCCATCAGTGGACAGTGGAACACTGAAGCTTTCTTT.

The gene calls are TRBV19 and TRBJ2-6; TRBD1 might be the D (7 bases). Germline CDR1 reads LNHDA; CDR2 reads SQIVND (reference sequence). V was trimmed by 5 bases and J by 0 bases, leaving 29 bases between them. The CDR3 is 22 amino acids. The CDR3 sequence is CASSSPSRRVEGASSGANVLTF. CDR3 coding DNA: TGTGCCAGTAGTTCACCCTCGCGGAGGGTCGAGGGGGCCAGCTCTGGGGCCAACGTCCTGACTTTC.

This clone was counted once. The sample has other DNA sequences that encode this CDR3 too. J is TRBJ2-5 and V is TRBV7-9; the D is unclear. From germline, CDR1 is SEHNR and CDR2 FQNEAQ (reference sequence). Trimming removed 2 bases at V and 5 bases at J, with 3 bases between. CDR3 length: 11 amino acids. Written as DNA, the CDR3 is TGTGCCAGCAGCTTATCTGAGACCCAGTACTTC. This translates into CASSLSETQYF.

This chain uses TRBV27 with TRBJ2-7; D unresolved. The CDR3 extends over 15 amino acids. Germline V CDR1 and CDR2: MNHEY, SMNVEV (reference sequence). Trimming pared 3 bases from V and 0 bases from J, leaving 12 bases between. CDR3 region: CASSLSGRSSYEQYF. Written as DNA, the CDR3 is TGTGCCAGCAGTTTGTCTGGAAGGAGCTCCTACGAGCAGTACTTC.